These 26 T cell receptor beta chains were sequenced from one sample in a study of OX40 agonist ivuxolimab in advanced cancers. Data came from immunoSEQ multiplex PCR; TCRdb stores just in-frame clones and leaves some out. The repertoire includes 48,000 or so clones, 70% to 90% of them detected once, and around 50% sits in the top ten. The specimen was CD4+ or CD8+ T cells sorted from blood, collected in a trial of the OX40 agonist ivuxolimab. These receptors originate from an adult with an advanced solid tumor such as melanoma, head and neck, liver or kidney cancer.

V and J are TRBV9 and TRBJ2-1; possibly TRBD1 for D (5 bases). CDR3 length equals 14 residues. Trimming took off 0 bases at V and 7 bases at J, with 11 bases between the two ends. Germline V gene lookup returns CDR1 SGDLS and CDR2 YYNGEE. For the CDR3, the DNA is TGTGCCAGCAGCGTAGGGGGCAGCCGGAATGAGCAGTTCTTC. Translation gives CASSVGGSRNEQFF.

The V gene is TRBV7-3, the J gene TRBJ2-7; TRBD2 is a possible D gene (5 bases). The germline V and J ends were trimmed by 5 bases and 2 bases, with 10 bases remaining between them. CDR3 length: 13 residues. Germline-derived CDR1 and CDR2 are SGHTA and FQGTGA. DNA for the CDR3: TGTGCCAGCAGCCATGGGCGGGCCTACGAGCAGTACTTC. The encoded protein is CASSHGRAYEQYF.

The V call is TRBV5-6, the J call TRBJ1-3; D gene uncertain. Germline V gene sequence: CDR1 SGHDT, CDR2 YYEEEE. The CDR3 sequence is 12 residues long. The germline V and J ends were trimmed by 4 bases and 4 bases, with 6 bases remaining between them. The CDR3: CASSLGGNTIYF. The CDR3, as DNA: TGTGCCAGCAGCCTGGGCGGAAACACCATATATTTT.

V is TRBV27 and J is TRBJ1-2; TRBD1 is a possible D gene (6 bases). Germline CDR1 and CDR2: MNHEY and SMNVEV (reference sequence). The CDR3 covers 16 residues. V shed 4 bases and J shed 6 bases, with 21 bases lying between them. Here the CDR3 DNA reads TGTGCCAGCAGTTATCTTACCCCGACAGGCGCCCATGGCTACACCTTC. Residues: CASSYLTPTGAHGYTF.

The chain carries TRBV7-2 and TRBJ2-2; a possible D gene is TRBD2 (7 bases). Per germline, CDR1 SGHTA and CDR2 FQGNSA. V was shortened by 5 bases and J by 3 bases, with 19 bases between the two germline ends. The CDR3 runs 17 residues. CDR3 residues: CASSRPGGGADTGELFF. The CDR3 region has the DNA TGTGCCAGCAGCCGACCTGGAGGGGGGGCGGACACCGGGGAGCTGTTTTTT. Drawing the rest from reference TRBV7-2 and TRBJ2-2, the complete variable domain is GAGVSQSPSNKVTEKGKDVELRCDPISGHTALYWYRQSLGQGLEFLIYFQGNSAPDKSGLPSDRFSAERTGGSVSTLTIQRTQQEDSAVYLCASSRPGGGADTGELFFGEGSRLTVL.

The V and J genes are TRBV13 and TRBJ2-2, with TRBD1 matching 7 bases. From germline, CDR1 is PRHDT and CDR2 FYEKMQ (reference sequence). Trimming at V came to 5 bases and at J to 1 base, leaving 4 bases not matched to a gene. CDR3 length: 15 amino acids. The CDR3 is CASSLRGLNTGELFF. The CDR3 nucleotides read TGTGCCAGCAGCCTTAGGGGGCTGAACACCGGGGAGCTGTTTTTT.

The genes are TRBV7-2 and TRBJ2-7; TRBD1 matches 7 bases. V dropped 3 bases and J dropped 5; count of bases not matched to a gene: 7. From germline, CDR1 is SGHTA and CDR2 FQGNSA. This CDR3 region has 14 residues. The CDR3 bases are TGTGCCAGCAGCTTTGGACAGGTAAACGACGAGCAGTACTTC. This translates into CASSFGQVNDEQYF. The whole variable domain, filled in from reference TRBV7-2 and TRBJ2-7, reads GAGVSQSPSNKVTEKGKDVELRCDPISGHTALYWYRQSLGQGLEFLIYFQGNSAPDKSGLPSDRFSAERTGGSVSTLTIQRTQQEDSAVYLCASSFGQVNDEQYFGPGTRLTVT.

This chain connects TRBV4-3 to TRBJ2-7; 12 positions agree with TRBD1. From germline, CDR1 is LGHNA and CDR2 YSLEER. The V gene end was trimmed by 0 bases and the J gene end by 4 bases; junction bases not matched to a gene: 7. The CDR3 runs to 17 residues. The CDR3 sequence: CASSQDRAGQGAYEQYF. Written as DNA, the CDR3 is TGCGCCAGCAGCCAAGATCGGGCGGGACAGGGGGCTTACGAGCAGTACTTC.

The chain is built from TRBV27 and TRBJ2-1, with 9 bases aligning to TRBD2. V trimming: 2 bases; J trimming: 1 base; junction bases outside the gene matches: 3. The CDR3 totals 16 residues. Germline CDR1 and CDR2: MNHEY and SMNVEV (reference sequence). CDR3 coding DNA: TGTGCCAGCAGTTTAGCGGGGGGGCGTTCCTACAATGAGCAGTTCTTC. It is translated as CASSLAGGRSYNEQFF.

The chain joins TRBV5-5 to TRBJ2-5; a weak D match, TRBD2 (6 bases). V lost 3 bases and J 5 bases, leaving 17 bases between the germline ends. The CDR3 sequence is 15 residues long. Germline V lookup: CDR1 SGHKS, CDR2 YYEKEE (reference sequence). CDR3 region: CASSSPWEVRETQYF. DNA for the CDR3: TGTGCCAGCAGCTCCCCCTGGGAGGTCCGGGAGACCCAGTACTTC.

CDR3 loop: CASSLRETTGELFF. CDR3 nucleotides: TGCGCCAGCAGCTTGAGGGAGACCACCGGGGAGCTGTTTTTT. The chain joins TRBV5-1 to TRBJ2-2, with a weak D call TRBD2 (5 bases). Trimming pared 1 base from V and 4 bases from J, leaving 8 bases between. The CDR3 spans 14 residues. Looked up from germline, CDR1 is SGHRS and CDR2 is YFSETQ.

The genes are TRBV19 and TRBJ2-1; 8 bases match TRBD2. The ends lost 5 bases at V and 4 bases at J; junction bases unmatched: 1. CDR1 and CDR2 from the germline V gene are LNHDA and SQIVND (reference sequence). There are 13 residues in the CDR3. Here the CDR3 reads CASSRGGYNEQFF. The CDR3, as DNA: TGTGCCAGTAGTCGCGGGGGGTACAATGAGCAGTTCTTC.

The gene calls are TRBV7-2 and TRBJ2-7; D is tentatively TRBD1 or TRBD2 (5 bases each). Trimming removed 5 bases at V and 2 bases at J, with 19 bases between. The CDR3 contains 16 residues. Per the germline V gene, CDR1 is SGHTA and CDR2 is FQGNSA. CDR3 nucleotide sequence: TGTGCCAGCAGCCCACCCCTGGGGGATTACCCCTACGAGCAGTACTTC. This sequence encodes CASSPPLGDYPYEQYF.

This clone was detected once. The chain recombines TRBV19 with TRBJ2-1; D unresolved. V lost 3 bases to trimming and J lost 10 bases, with 10 bases between them. Germline V gene lookup returns CDR1 LNHDA and CDR2 SQIVND (reference sequence). CDR3 length equals 12 residues. CDR3 sequence reads: CASSIPGPEQFF. CDR3 DNA sequence: TGTGCCAGTAGTATCCCTGGGCCCGAGCAGTTCTTC.

The gene calls are TRBV4-1 and TRBJ1-1, with D uncertain. The CDR3 has 16 amino acids. V lost 0 bases and J 8 bases, leaving 19 bases between the germline ends. Germline V lookup: CDR1 MGHRA, CDR2 YSYEKL. CDR3: CASSQDSRGIYPEAFF. The CDR3 DNA reads TGCGCCAGCAGCCAAGATTCGAGAGGGATCTACCCCGAAGCTTTCTTT.

The chain combines TRBV19 with TRBJ2-3, with 13 bases fitting TRBD2. Per the germline V gene, CDR1 is LNHDA and CDR2 is SQIVND (reference sequence). The CDR3 totals 16 residues. J was trimmed by 5 bases and V by 6 bases; bases with no gene match: 8. CDR3 nucleotides: TGTGCCAGTAGGAATATACTAGCGGGGGGGCAAGATACGCAGTATTTT. It yields the protein CASRNILAGGQDTQYF.

This chain joins TRBV5-1 and TRBJ2-7, with D uncertain. Germline V CDR1 and CDR2: SGHRS, YFSETQ. V lost 4 bases and J 2 bases, leaving 13 bases between the germline ends. CDR3 length: 14 residues. The CDR3 nucleotides read TGCGCCAGCAGCCCGGAGCAGGTGCCCTACGAGCAGTACTTC. It specifies CASSPEQVPYEQYF.

The CDR3 is CASSSPAGGGSVYF. Written as DNA, the CDR3 is TGTGCCAGCAGCTCCCCCGCAGGGGGGGGATCCGTTTACTTC. This rearrangement joins TRBV7-8 to TRBJ2-7; TRBD1 or TRBD2 may be the D gene (7 bases each). V lost 4 bases and J lost 13, with 23 bases in between. Germline CDR1 is SGHVS and CDR2 is FQNEAQ. CDR3 length equals 14 residues.

The gene calls are TRBV27 and TRBJ2-7; D is undetermined. Trimming left V 3 bases short and J 0 bases short, with 12 bases between. The CDR3 extends over 15 amino acids. The germline V gene has CDR1 MNHEY and CDR2 SMNVEV (reference sequence). The chain's CDR3 is CASSLSIAASYEQYF. CDR3 nucleotide sequence: TGTGCCAGCAGTTTGAGCATAGCTGCCTCCTACGAGCAGTACTTC.

The chain is built from TRBV6-5 and TRBJ2-2; the match to TRBD1 covers 8 bases. Losses at the gene ends were 2 bases for V and 1 base for J; bases not matched to a gene: 0. Germline V gene sequence: CDR1 MNHEY, CDR2 SVGAGI. This CDR3 spans 15 amino acids. CDR3: CASSYGTGNTGELFF. The CDR3 DNA follows: TGTGCCAGCAGTTACGGGACAGGGAACACCGGGGAGCTGTTTTTT.

This sequence joins TRBV30 and TRBJ2-5; the D gene is possibly TRBD2 (5 bases). The length of the CDR3 is 13 residues. The germline V gene encodes CDR1 GTSNPN and CDR2 SVGIG (reference sequence). Trimming left V 2 bases short and J 0 bases short, with 7 bases between. CDR3 sequence reads: CAWSPGNQETQYF. CDR3 coding DNA: TGTGCCTGGAGTCCGGGGAACCAAGAGACCCAGTACTTC.

In DNA, the CDR3 is TGTGCCTGGGAGACCCTACAGGGGGCAGGGTACGAGCAGTACTTC. Amino acid sequence: CAWETLQGAGYEQYF. V is TRBV30 and J is TRBJ2-7, with 9 bases identical to TRBD1. V trimming: 5 bases; J trimming: 4 bases; junction bases outside the gene matches: 12. This CDR3 spans 15 amino acids. Looked up from germline, CDR1 is GTSNPN and CDR2 is SVGIG (reference sequence).

This chain uses TRBV7-7 with TRBJ2-5, with 9 bases fitting TRBD2. Unmatched junction bases numbered 5, after V lost 3 bases and J lost 3 bases. This CDR3 spans 15 amino acids. Germline CDR1 reads SSHAT; CDR2 reads FNYEAQ (reference sequence). The CDR3 loop reads CASSFSGGPKETQYF. Here the CDR3 DNA reads TGTGCCAGCAGCTTTAGCGGGGGACCAAAAGAGACCCAGTACTTC.

The chain carries TRBV6-1 and TRBJ2-5; TRBD2 is a possible D gene (5 bases). CDR3 length: 16 amino acids. Germline V lookup: CDR1 MNHNS, CDR2 SASEGT. The V and J ends lost 1 base and 2 bases respectively, with 14 bases between them. CDR3 nucleotide sequence: TGTGCCAGCAGTGAAGGGCGGGTTAGCTTTCAAGAGACCCAGTACTTC. Residues: CASSEGRVSFQETQYF.

The chain carries TRBV13 and TRBJ2-7; 10 bases are a match to TRBD1. The CDR3 consists of 14 residues. The V and J ends lost 4 bases and 3 bases, in that order; junction bases with no gene match: 3. CDR1 is PRHDT, CDR2 FYEKMQ, per germline (reference sequence). The CDR3 loop is CASSSGTGVYEQYF. CDR3 DNA: TGTGCCAGCAGCTCCGGGACAGGGGTCTACGAGCAGTACTTC. Looking up the rest from reference TRBV13 and TRBJ2-7 gives the full variable domain: AAGVIQSPRHLIKEKRETATLKCYPIPRHDTVYWYQQGPGQDPQFLISFYEKMQSDKGSIPDRFSAQQFSDYHSELNMSSLELGDSALYFCASSSGTGVYEQYFGPGTRLTVT.

V and J are TRBV4-3 and TRBJ1-1, with 9 bases fitting TRBD1. The V and J ends lost 0 bases and 0 bases, in that order; junction bases with no gene match: 8. The CDR3 is 18 amino acids. Germline values: CDR1 LGHNA, CDR2 YSLEER. The CDR3 region has the DNA TGCGCCAGCAGCCAAGATTTAAGGACAGGGGACCTGAACACTGAAGCTTTCTTT. This sequence encodes CASSQDLRTGDLNTEAFF.